This TCR beta chain was captured in a study of T-cell memory formation after mild COVID-19. This clonotype was picked up many times. The junction departs from the called germline gene at one end, perhaps through a read error. Germline values: CDR1 SGHRS, CDR2 YFSETQ. The CDR3 length is 14 residues. TCRdb re-analysed the 5' RACE reads in MiXCR, keeping a single row per CDR3 protein. The sample records around 300,000 distinct CDR3 sequences, 8% to 10% being singletons. The sequencing sample was made of PBMCs or a T cell subset sorted from them (not recorded which). This receptor was identified in a man aged 18 to 30 who had mild COVID-19 (a few samples of this study predate the infection). Cell type and time point are not known. This sequence joins TRBV5-1 and TRBJ2-3; 7 bases are shared with TRBD1. The DNA for the CDR3 is TGTGCCAGCAGCCCTGGACAGGCAACAGATACGCAGTATTTT. Encoded protein: CASSPGQATDTQYF.